Listed here are 4 T cell receptor beta chains from one sample, sequenced in a study of OX40 agonist ivuxolimab in advanced cancers. Here immunoSEQ multiplex PCR was the method, and the copy in TCRdb shows in-frame clones only, minus some. Seen here are some 85,000 clones, approximately 91% observed once, and the top ten hold 0.25% to 0.3%. Sample: CD4+ or CD8+ T cells sorted from blood, taken in a trial of the OX40 agonist ivuxolimab. The receptors shown here come from an adult with an advanced solid tumor such as melanoma, head and neck, liver or kidney cancer.

The gene calls are TRBV6-5 and TRBJ1-3; no firm D call. The germline gives CDR1 MNHEY, CDR2 SVGAGI. Between the trimmed V and J ends, which lost 4 bases and 3 bases, there was a span of 7 bases. The CDR3 consists of 13 residues. CDR3 bases: TGTGCCAGCAGTTTAGGAATTGGAAACACCATATATTTT. This sequence encodes CASSLGIGNTIYF.

V is TRBV6-1 and J is TRBJ1-2; D call uncertain. There are 14 residues in the CDR3. The ends were cut back, 0 bases at V and 4 bases at J, with 9 bases in the middle. CDR1 is MNHNS, CDR2 SASEGT, per germline. The CDR3 bases are TGTGCCAGCAGTGAAGCATGGGGTCTCTATGGCTACACCTTC. Amino acid sequence: CASSEAWGLYGYTF.

This chain links TRBV7-8 with TRBJ1-5; a weak D match, TRBD1 (6 bases). Per the germline V gene, CDR1 is SGHVS and CDR2 is FQNEAQ. V lost 6 bases and J 3 bases, leaving 18 bases between the germline ends. The CDR3 covers 16 residues. The CDR3 region is CASSGGGGATNQPQHF. CDR3 bases: TGTGCCAGCAGTGGAGGGGGAGGGGCGACCAATCAGCCCCAGCATTTT.

About this clone: Within the sample, other DNA sequences also encode this same CDR3. The chain couples TRBV7-2 to TRBJ2-1; either TRBD1 or TRBD2 may fit D (5 bases each). Trimming removed 5 bases at V and 2 bases at J, with 13 bases between. The CDR3 runs 15 residues. In germline, CDR1 is SGHTA, CDR2 FQGNSA. CDR3 region: CASSLEGSPYNEQFF. The CDR3 DNA sequence: TGTGCCAGCAGCCTAGAGGGGTCCCCCTACAATGAGCAGTTCTTC. Complete variable domain (other parts from reference TRBV7-2 and TRBJ2-1): GAGVSQSPSNKVTEKGKDVELRCDPISGHTALYWYRQSLGQGLEFLIYFQGNSAPDKSGLPSDRFSAERTGGSVSTLTIQRTQQEDSAVYLCASSLEGSPYNEQFFGPGTRLTVL.